Detailed here is one T cell receptor beta chain. No antigen is known for it. It was with 60 Vbeta and 13 Jbeta primers that the PCR ran. Measured with immunoSEQ multiplex PCR; TCRdb has only the in-frame clones, and not every one. The repertoire has approximately 170,000 clones, approximately 81% of them found once; the top ten carry roughly 1.5%. This entry belongs to a study of cytomegalovirus exposure and HLA in healthy donors. CDR1 and CDR2 from the germline V gene are LNHDA and SQIVND (reference sequence). Unmatched junction bases numbered 4, after V lost 4 bases and J lost 3 bases. CDR3 length: 14 residues. Study-wide findings and caveats: Donors belonging to an Asian-associated ancestry cluster reportedly showed fewer N-insertions in productive TCRs than the roughly 670-donor mean, according to what a later analysis found. Most TCR sequences were uncommon, yet certain public TCRs appeared in many donors.

Sample: PBMCs. The chain has TRBV19 and TRBJ2-3; 7 bases match TRBD1. This TCR derives from a male donor in good health and CMV-seronegative. CDR3 bases: TGTGCCAGTAGTACCGGGACAGTGACAGATACGCAGTATTTT. Its protein is CASSTGTVTDTQYF.